The following is a T cell receptor beta chain sequence with its context. These data belong to a study of post-analysis software for immune sequencing data. The TCR beta cDNA libraries carried unique molecular identifiers. TCRdb analysed the PCR reads with MiXCR anew, one entry per CDR3 protein. The sample lists about 540,000 distinct CDR3 sequences, 30% to 40% occurring once. Sequenced sample: blood. This clonotype originated in a girl younger than 18 with multiple sclerosis.

DNA of the CDR3: TGTGCCAGCAGCCAAGAACTAGCGGGGGGGCCTATGAAGGAGACCCAGTACTTC. It specifies CASSQELAGGPMKETQYF. The chain employs TRBV4-2 and TRBJ2-5, with TRBD2 matching over 13 bases. The germline CDR1 and CDR2 sequences are LGHNA and YNFKEQ. The V gene end was trimmed by 0 bases and the J gene end by 5 bases; junction bases not matched to a gene: 9. The CDR3 is 18 amino acids.